The next 27 T cell receptor beta chains were all read from a single sample in a study of molecular identifiers for immune sequencing clone quantification. Using its own MiXCR run on the PCR reads, TCRdb lists one record per CDR3 protein. The sample lists around 480,000 distinct CDR3 sequences, around 25% seen once, with roughly 0.79% in the top ten. Sequences were obtained from naive CD8+ T cells from blood, with Jurkat cell RNA spiked in. Specified subset: FACS-sorted CD8+CD4-CCR7+CD45RA+ naive T cells. The receptors shown here come from a human donor in good health. Some libraries in this study had Jurkat cell RNA spiked in.

This clonotype appeared a few times. The chain joins TRBV7-9 to TRBJ2-1, with 7 bases matching TRBD1. The CDR3 is 15 residues long. CDR1 SEHNR and CDR2 FQNEAQ come from the germline V gene (reference sequence). With 4 bases clipped from V and 5 bases from J, the junction kept 8 bases outside the gene matches. CDR3 DNA: TGTGCCAGCAGCTCTTGGGACAGTCCTAACAATGAGCAGTTCTTC. Encoded protein: CASSSWDSPNNEQFF.

This clonotype was recorded many times. J is TRBJ2-7 and V is TRBV12-3 or TRBV12-4; TRBD1 matches at 11 bases. The CDR3 contains 15 residues. Trimming removed 6 bases from V and 1 base from J; junction bases left unmatched: 5. The CDR3 DNA reads as TGTGCCAGCAGCGATGGGACAGGGGGTTCCTACGAGCAGTACTTC. The encoded protein is CASSDGTGGSYEQYF.

This clonotype was found many times. The chain uses TRBV6-6 and TRBJ2-7, with 7 bases that match TRBD1. V shed 2 bases, J shed 3 bases, and the junction held 1 base outside the gene matches. The CDR3 is 13 residues long. The V gene's germline CDR1 is MNHNY and CDR2 SVGAGI (reference sequence). CDR3 nucleotide sequence: TGTGCCAGCAGTTACCAGGGGGTCTACGAGCAGTACTTC. Translation gives CASSYQGVYEQYF.

This clonotype has a count of ten or more. This chain joins TRBV7-9 and TRBJ1-4, with TRBD1 matching 9 bases. The V segment lost 3 bases and the J segment 8 bases; nucleotides outside the gene matches: 7. This CDR3 region has 15 residues. Germline-derived CDR1 and CDR2 are SEHNR and FQNEAQ (reference sequence). CDR3 sequence: CASSLLGQGREKLFF. In nucleotides, the CDR3 is TGTGCCAGCAGCTTGTTGGGACAGGGAAGAGAAAAACTGTTTTTT. Drawing the rest from reference TRBV7-9 and TRBJ1-4, the complete variable domain is DTGVSQNPRHKITKRGQNVTFRCDPISEHNRLYWYRQTLGQGPEFLTYFQNEAQLEKSRLLSDRFSAERPKGSFSTLEIQRTEQGDSAMYLCASSLLGQGREKLFFGSGTQLSVL.

This clonotype was detected only a few times. The genes are TRBV10-2 and TRBJ1-1, with D possibly being TRBD1 (5 bases). Trimming shortened V by 10 bases and J by 8 bases, and 20 bases separated the two germline ends. This CDR3 region has 13 residues. The germline V gene encodes CDR1 WSHSY and CDR2 SAAADI. The CDR3 DNA is TGCGCCACCAACGAGGGACTCTTTATGGAAGCTTTCTTT. Residues: CATNEGLFMEAFF.

This clonotype was seen repeatedly, ten times or more. The rearrangement links TRBV25-1 to TRBJ2-3; a possible D gene is TRBD2 (6 bases). Between the trimmed V and J ends, which lost 2 bases and 1 base, there was a span of 13 bases. Germline CDR1 reads MGHDK; CDR2 reads SYGVNS. The CDR3 consists of 16 residues. The CDR3 here is CASSEITVAGTDTQYF. Here the CDR3 DNA reads TGTGCCAGCAGTGAAATAACGGTAGCGGGCACAGATACGCAGTATTTT.

This clonotype was observed at least ten times. This sequence joins TRBV4-3 and TRBJ2-7; the D call may be TRBD1 or TRBD2 (5 bases each). This CDR3 region has 15 residues. The V end was cut by 1 base, the J end by 5 bases, with 15 bases between. Germline V gives CDR1 LGHNA, CDR2 YSLEER. The CDR3 loop is CASSQGSARGDEQYF. The CDR3 DNA reads TGCGCCAGCAGCCAAGGAAGTGCGAGGGGCGACGAGCAGTACTTC.

This clonotype was picked up a small number of times. The rearrangement joins TRBV12-3 or TRBV12-4 to TRBJ2-1; TRBD2 agrees at 8 bases. The CDR3 runs to 15 residues. J lost 6 bases, V lost 10 bases, and 14 bases had no gene match. For the CDR3, the DNA is TGTGCCATCGTGAGGCCGGGAGGGTTGAGCAATGAGCAGTTCTTC. Translating gives CAIVRPGGLSNEQFF.

This clonotype was recorded once. The rearrangement uses TRBV20-1 and TRBJ2-3, with TRBD1 as a possible D gene (6 bases). From germline, CDR1 is DFQATT and CDR2 SNEGSKA (reference sequence). There are 14 residues in the CDR3. V was clipped by 1 base and J by 2 bases, with 10 bases between them. The CDR3 reads CSARGDRPTDTQYF. The CDR3 DNA is TGCAGTGCTAGAGGCGACAGGCCCACAGATACGCAGTATTTT.

Many counts were recorded for this clonotype. The rearrangement links TRBV15 to TRBJ1-1; D not certain. This CDR3 region has 14 residues. V was cut by 2 bases and J by 6 bases, with 13 bases left in between. The germline V gene has CDR1 LNHNV and CDR2 YYDKDF (reference sequence). The CDR3 DNA reads as TGTGCCACCAGCAGATACGCAGAAAATGCTGAAGCTTTCTTT. Its protein product is CATSRYAENAEAFF.

This clonotype came up a few times. J is TRBJ2-5 and V is TRBV18, with 8 bases fitting TRBD2. CDR3 size: 15 residues. Trimming cost V 3 bases and J 0 bases; bases outside gene matches: 3. CDR1 is KGHSH and CDR2 is LQKENI in the germline V gene. The CDR3 region is CASSPGGRNQETQYF. The CDR3 DNA reads TGTGCCAGCTCACCTGGCGGGAGGAACCAAGAGACCCAGTACTTC.

Details on this clonotype: A much larger clone lies one base from this, so it may be a read error. This rearrangement joins TRBV19 to TRBJ2-5; D uncertain. CDR3 length: 13 residues. CDR1 and CDR2 from the germline V gene are LNHDA and SQIVND (reference sequence). Deletions cut 7 bases from V and 4 bases from J, with 13 bases between. The CDR3 loop reads CASNIRDTETQYF. CDR3 nucleotide sequence: TGTGCCAGTAATATTAGAGACACAGAGACCCAGTACTTC. Full variable domain (missing parts from reference TRBV19 and TRBJ2-5): DGGITQSPKYLFRKEGQNVTLSCEQNLNHDAMYWYRQDPGQGLRLIYYSQIVNDFQKGDIAEGYSVSREKKESFPLTVTSAQKNPTAFYLCASNIRDTETQYFGPGTRLLVL.

This clonotype was seen just once. The conserved phenylalanine or tryptophan is not found at the CDR3 terminus, so this likely reflects a read error. The J gene is TRBJ2-2, the V gene TRBV6-5; TRBD1 matches at 7 bases. The germline CDR1 and CDR2 sequences are MNHEY and SVGAGI. Unmatched junction bases numbered 0, after V lost 0 bases and J lost 5 bases. This CDR3 has 14 amino acids. In nucleotides, the CDR3 is TGTGCCAGCAGTTACTCGACAGGGACCGGGGAGCTGTTTTCT. Protein product: CASSYSTGTGELFS.

Concerning this clonotype: Sequence at one end of the junction differs from germline and may be a read error. V and J are TRBV20-1 and TRBJ2-7; D is tentatively TRBD1 or TRBD2 (5 bases each). This CDR3 is built from 14 residues. Germline CDR1 DFQATT, CDR2 SNEGSKA (reference sequence). The DNA of the CDR3 is TGCAGTACTAGAGATCCGGACATGCCCTACGAGCAGTACTTC. It encodes CSTRDPDMPYEQYF.

This clonotype was seen only a few times. CDR3 region: CSASQAGDQETQYF. The CDR3, as DNA: TGCAGTGCATCCCAAGCGGGGGACCAAGAGACCCAGTACTTC. This chain links TRBV20-1 with TRBJ2-5; 8 bases fit TRBD2. Germline V gives CDR1 DFQATT, CDR2 SNEGSKA (reference sequence). The CDR3 covers 14 residues. V trimming: 6 bases; J trimming: 0 bases; junction bases outside the gene matches: 6.

With respect to this clonotype: This may be a read error: a much more frequent sequence differs by one nucleotide. The chain is built from TRBV7-2 and TRBJ1-5; D ambiguous. The CDR3 spans 13 residues. Germline values: CDR1 SGHTA, CDR2 FQGNSA. The V and J ends lost 1 base and 9 bases respectively, with 10 bases between them. The CDR3 is CASSLVSHRPQHF. The CDR3 DNA follows: TGTGCCAGCAGCTTAGTCAGTCATCGGCCCCAGCATTTT.

This clonotype occurred a few times. CDR3 coding DNA: TGCGCCAGCAGCCAAGACCCCACTCTCACTACCTCTGGGGCCAACGTCCTGACTTTC. It encodes CASSQDPTLTTSGANVLTF. The chain has TRBV4-3 and TRBJ2-6; D gene ambiguous. The V and J ends lost 0 bases and 0 bases respectively, with 15 bases between them. Germline-derived CDR1 and CDR2 are LGHNA and YSLEER. CDR3 length: 19 amino acids.

The rearrangement joins TRBV9 to TRBJ2-7; D might be TRBD2 (7 bases). In germline, CDR1 is SGDLS, CDR2 YYNGEE. The V and J ends lost 7 bases and 7 bases respectively, with 21 bases between them. CDR3 size: 14 residues. The CDR3 spells CASRMGGGGAEQYF. The CDR3 nucleotides read TGTGCCAGCCGGATGGGAGGGGGGGGGGCAGAGCAGTACTTC.

The V and J genes are TRBV20-1 and TRBJ1-3, with a possible D match to TRBD1 (6 bases). The germline CDR1 and CDR2 sequences are DFQATT and SNEGSKA (reference sequence). Trimming stripped 6 bases from V and 1 base from J, with 10 bases between. This CDR3 has 13 residues. The CDR3 here is CSATRGSGNTIYF. The CDR3 nucleotides read TGCAGTGCCACCAGGGGATCTGGAAACACCATATATTTT.

The chain joins TRBV14 to TRBJ2-7, with D perhaps TRBD1 (5 bases). V lost 1 base and J lost 7, with 11 bases in between. Germline lookup yields CDR1 SGHDN and CDR2 FVKESK. The CDR3 runs to 13 residues. The chain's CDR3 is CASSQVFQGEQYF. The CDR3, as DNA: TGTGCCAGCAGCCAAGTTTTCCAGGGAGAGCAGTACTTC.

The rearrangement uses TRBV6-5 and TRBJ2-1, with no clear D. V was cut by 0 bases and J by 0 bases, with 6 bases left in between. Germline CDR1 reads MNHEY; CDR2 reads SVGAGI. The CDR3 covers 15 residues. The CDR3 nucleotides are TGTGCCAGCAGTTACTCGGCGGCCTCCTACAATGAGCAGTTCTTC. Translating it yields CASSYSAASYNEQFF.

The chain joins TRBV12-3 or TRBV12-4 to TRBJ1-5; possibly TRBD1 for D (5 bases). There are 15 residues in the CDR3. Trimming took off 6 bases at V and 8 bases at J, with 20 bases between the two ends. In DNA, the CDR3 is TGTGCCAGCAGCTCAAGCCCAGGGCTGCGTGAGCCCCAGCATTTT. Amino acid sequence: CASSSSPGLREPQHF.

This chain links TRBV6-5 with TRBJ2-7; D is possibly TRBD2 (5 bases). Germline CDR1 reads MNHEY; CDR2 reads SVGAGI. V was shortened by 6 bases and J by 5 bases, with 17 bases between the two germline ends. CDR3 length equals 14 residues. The CDR3 sequence is CASSLLEGRNEQYF. The CDR3 coding sequence is TGTGCCAGCAGCCTTCTAGAGGGTCGGAACGAGCAGTACTTC.

This clonotype was counted between two and nine times. V is TRBV23-1 and J is TRBJ1-1, with 8 bases lining up with TRBD1. TRBV23-1 is sorted into the ORF group, with uncertain function. V trimming: 3 bases; J trimming: 4 bases; junction bases outside the gene matches: 10. The CDR3 contains 16 residues. CDR3 nucleotides: TGCGCCAGCAGTCACCCGACACAGGGGGGCGGCACTGAAGCTTTCTTT. It is translated as CASSHPTQGGGTEAFF.

This clonotype was observed a handful of times. V is TRBV6-6 and J is TRBJ2-7, with D possibly matching TRBD1 (5 bases). V lost 6 bases, J lost 12 bases, and 15 bases lay in between. Germline V lookup: CDR1 MNHNY, CDR2 SVGAGI (reference sequence). This CDR3 has 11 amino acids. This CDR3 is CASSYGQEGYF. CDR3 DNA sequence: TGTGCCAGCAGCTACGGACAAGAAGGGTACTTC.

This clonotype has at least ten counts. The V gene is TRBV28, the J gene TRBJ1-4; D remains ambiguous. Germline values: CDR1 MDHEN, CDR2 SYDVKM. V shed 1 base and J shed 6 bases, with 12 bases lying between them. The CDR3 runs to 15 residues. CDR3 nucleotide sequence: TGTGCCAGCAGTTTATTGGCAAACCTGGATGAAAAACTGTTTTTT. The encoded protein is CASSLLANLDEKLFF.

The chain has TRBV6-1 and TRBJ1-5; 8 bases fit TRBD1. Trimming cost V 3 bases and J 7 bases; bases outside gene matches: 5. There are 14 residues in the CDR3. The germline CDR1 and CDR2 sequences are MNHNS and SASEGT. The CDR3, as DNA: TGTGCCAGCAGTGACCCGACAGGGGCCCAGCCCCAGCATTTT. This gives the protein CASSDPTGAQPQHF.